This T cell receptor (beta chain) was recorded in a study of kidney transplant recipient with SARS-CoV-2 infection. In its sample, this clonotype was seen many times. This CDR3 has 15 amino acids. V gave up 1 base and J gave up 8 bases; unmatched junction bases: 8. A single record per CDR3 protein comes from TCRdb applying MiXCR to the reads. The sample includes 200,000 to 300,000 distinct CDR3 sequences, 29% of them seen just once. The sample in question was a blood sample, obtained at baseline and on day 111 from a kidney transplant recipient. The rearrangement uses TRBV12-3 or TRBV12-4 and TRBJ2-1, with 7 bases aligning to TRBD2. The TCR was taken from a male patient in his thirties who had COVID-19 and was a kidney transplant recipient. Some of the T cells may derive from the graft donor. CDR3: CASSLGERGQDEQFF. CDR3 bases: TGTGCCAGCAGTTTAGGGGAGCGGGGCCAGGATGAGCAGTTCTTC.